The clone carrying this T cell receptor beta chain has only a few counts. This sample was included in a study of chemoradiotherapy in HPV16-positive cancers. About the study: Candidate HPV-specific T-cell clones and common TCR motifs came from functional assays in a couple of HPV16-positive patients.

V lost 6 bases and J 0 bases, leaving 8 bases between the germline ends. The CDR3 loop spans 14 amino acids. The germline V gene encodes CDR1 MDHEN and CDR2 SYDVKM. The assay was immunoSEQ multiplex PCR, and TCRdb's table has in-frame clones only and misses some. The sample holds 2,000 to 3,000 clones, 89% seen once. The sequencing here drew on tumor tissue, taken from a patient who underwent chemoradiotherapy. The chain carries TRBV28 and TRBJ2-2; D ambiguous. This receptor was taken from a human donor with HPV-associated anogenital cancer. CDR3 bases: TGTGCCAGCAGGTTACAGACGAACACCGGGGAGCTGTTTTTT. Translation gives CASRLQTNTGELFF.